The present entry profiles one T cell receptor beta chain with its context. The data were taken from a study of T cell changes during pregnancy in multiple sclerosis. CDR3 size: 15 residues. CDR1 and CDR2 (germline): MNHNY, SVGAGI (reference sequence). The trim removed 10 bases at V and 3 bases at J, leaving 14 bases unmatched. Sequencing used immunoSEQ multiplex PCR; TCRdb keeps in-frame clones, though not all of them. The table includes approximately 70,000 clones, around nine tenths detected once. J is TRBJ2-7 and V is TRBV6-6, with 8 bases aligning to TRBD1. This clonotype was obtained from a female donor with multiple sclerosis, enrolled in a pregnancy study. Here the sequenced sample was CD4+ T cells from peripheral blood mononuclear cells, taken before pregnancy. This CDR3 is CATKPLTGGIYEQYF. The CDR3 DNA reads as TGTGCCACCAAGCCTTTAACAGGGGGGATCTACGAGCAGTACTTC.